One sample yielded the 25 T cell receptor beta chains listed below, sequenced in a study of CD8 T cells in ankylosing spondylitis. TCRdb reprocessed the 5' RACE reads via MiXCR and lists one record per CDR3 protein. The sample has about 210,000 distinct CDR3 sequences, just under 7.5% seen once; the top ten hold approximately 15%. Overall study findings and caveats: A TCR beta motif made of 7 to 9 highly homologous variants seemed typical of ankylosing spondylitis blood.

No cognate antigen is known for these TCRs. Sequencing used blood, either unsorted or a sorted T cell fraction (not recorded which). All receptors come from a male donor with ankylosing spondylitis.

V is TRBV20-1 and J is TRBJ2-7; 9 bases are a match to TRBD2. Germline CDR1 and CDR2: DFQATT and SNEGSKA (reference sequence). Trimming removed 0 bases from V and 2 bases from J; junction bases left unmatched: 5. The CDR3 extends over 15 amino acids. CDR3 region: CSARDFLAGTYEQYF. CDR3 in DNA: TGCAGTGCTAGAGATTTCCTAGCGGGGACCTACGAGCAGTACTTC.

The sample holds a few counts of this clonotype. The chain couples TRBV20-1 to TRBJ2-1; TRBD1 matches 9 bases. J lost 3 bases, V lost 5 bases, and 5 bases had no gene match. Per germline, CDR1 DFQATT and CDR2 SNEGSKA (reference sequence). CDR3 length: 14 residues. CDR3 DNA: TGCAGTGCTCCCGGGACAGGGCTCTACAATGAGCAGTTCTTC. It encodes CSAPGTGLYNEQFF.

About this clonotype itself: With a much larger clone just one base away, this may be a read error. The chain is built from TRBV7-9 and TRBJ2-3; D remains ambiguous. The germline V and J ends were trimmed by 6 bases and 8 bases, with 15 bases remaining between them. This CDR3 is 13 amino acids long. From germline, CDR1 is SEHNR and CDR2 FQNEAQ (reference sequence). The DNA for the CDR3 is TGTGCCAGCAGACCACCTACTCCAGCTACGCAGTATTTT. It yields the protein CASRPPTPATQYF.

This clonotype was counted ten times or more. CDR3: CASSPQGFSYNEQFF. The CDR3 nucleotides are TGTGCCAGCAGCCCACAGGGGTTCTCCTACAATGAGCAGTTCTTC. The V call is TRBV7-9, the J call TRBJ2-1; the match to TRBD1 covers 7 bases. V shed 5 bases, J shed 0 bases, and the junction held 4 bases outside the gene matches. The CDR3 is 15 amino acids. Germline lookup yields CDR1 SEHNR and CDR2 FQNEAQ (reference sequence).

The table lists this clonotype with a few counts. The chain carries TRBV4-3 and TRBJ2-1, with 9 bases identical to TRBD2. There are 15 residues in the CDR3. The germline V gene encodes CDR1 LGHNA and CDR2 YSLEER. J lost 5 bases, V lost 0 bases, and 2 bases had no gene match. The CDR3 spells CASSQETSGDNEQFF. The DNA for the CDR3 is TGCGCCAGCAGCCAAGAGACTAGCGGAGACAATGAGCAGTTCTTC.

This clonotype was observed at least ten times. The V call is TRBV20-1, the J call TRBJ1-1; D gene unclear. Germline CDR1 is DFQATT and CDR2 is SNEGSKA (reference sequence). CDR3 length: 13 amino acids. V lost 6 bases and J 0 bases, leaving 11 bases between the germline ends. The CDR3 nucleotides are TGCAGTGCGCCGGTAGCCATGAACACTGAAGCTTTCTTT. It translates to CSAPVAMNTEAFF.

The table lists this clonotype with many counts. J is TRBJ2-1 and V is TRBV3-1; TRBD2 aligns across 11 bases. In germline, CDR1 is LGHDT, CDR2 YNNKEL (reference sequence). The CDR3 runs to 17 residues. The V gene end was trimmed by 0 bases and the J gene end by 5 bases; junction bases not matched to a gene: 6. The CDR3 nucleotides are TGTGCCAGCAGCCAAGATCGCGGACTAGCGGGCGACAATGAGCAGTTCTTC. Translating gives CASSQDRGLAGDNEQFF.

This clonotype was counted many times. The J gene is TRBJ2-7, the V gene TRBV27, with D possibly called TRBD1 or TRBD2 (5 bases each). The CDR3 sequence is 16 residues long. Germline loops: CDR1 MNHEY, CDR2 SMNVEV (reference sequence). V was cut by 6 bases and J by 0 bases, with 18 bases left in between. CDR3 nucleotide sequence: TGTGCCAGCAGACGATATCGGGACGGCAGCTCCTACGAGCAGTACTTC. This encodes CASRRYRDGSSYEQYF.

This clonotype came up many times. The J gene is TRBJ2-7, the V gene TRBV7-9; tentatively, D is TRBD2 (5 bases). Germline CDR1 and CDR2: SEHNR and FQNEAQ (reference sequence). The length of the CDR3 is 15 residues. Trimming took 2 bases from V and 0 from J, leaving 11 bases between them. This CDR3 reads CASSLHGERSYEQYF. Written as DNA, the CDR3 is TGTGCCAGCAGCTTACACGGGGAACGCTCCTACGAGCAGTACTTC.

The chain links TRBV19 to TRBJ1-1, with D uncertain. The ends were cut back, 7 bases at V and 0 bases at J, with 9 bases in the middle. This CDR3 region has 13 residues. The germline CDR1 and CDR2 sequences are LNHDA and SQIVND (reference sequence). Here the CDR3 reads CASTGPMNTEAFF. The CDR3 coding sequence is TGTGCCAGTACAGGACCCATGAACACTGAAGCTTTCTTT.

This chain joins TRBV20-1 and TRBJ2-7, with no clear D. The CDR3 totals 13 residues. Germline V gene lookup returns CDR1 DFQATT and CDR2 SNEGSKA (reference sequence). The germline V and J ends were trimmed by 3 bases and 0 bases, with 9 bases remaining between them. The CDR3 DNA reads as TGCAGTGCTAGCCCGACCAGCTCCTACGAGCAGTACTTC. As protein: CSASPTSSYEQYF.

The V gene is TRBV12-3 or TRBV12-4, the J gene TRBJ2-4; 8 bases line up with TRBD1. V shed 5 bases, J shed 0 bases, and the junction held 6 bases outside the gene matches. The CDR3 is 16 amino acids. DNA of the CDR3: TGTGCCAGCAGTCCTTGGACAGGGCTAGCCAAAAACATTCAGTACTTC. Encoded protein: CASSPWTGLAKNIQYF.

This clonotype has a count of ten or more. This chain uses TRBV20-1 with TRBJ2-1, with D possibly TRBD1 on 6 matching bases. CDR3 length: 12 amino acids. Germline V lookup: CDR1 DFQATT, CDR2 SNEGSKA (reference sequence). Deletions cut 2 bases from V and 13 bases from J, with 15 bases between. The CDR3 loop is CSARMLDRIQFF. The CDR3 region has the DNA TGCAGTGCTAGAATGTTGGACAGAATCCAGTTCTTC.

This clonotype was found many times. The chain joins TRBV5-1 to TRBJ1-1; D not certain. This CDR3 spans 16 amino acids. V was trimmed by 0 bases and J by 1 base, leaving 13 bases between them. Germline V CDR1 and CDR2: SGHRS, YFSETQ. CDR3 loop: CASSLELSPGNTEAFF. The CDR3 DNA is TGCGCCAGCAGCTTGGAGCTTAGTCCGGGGAACACTGAAGCTTTCTTT.

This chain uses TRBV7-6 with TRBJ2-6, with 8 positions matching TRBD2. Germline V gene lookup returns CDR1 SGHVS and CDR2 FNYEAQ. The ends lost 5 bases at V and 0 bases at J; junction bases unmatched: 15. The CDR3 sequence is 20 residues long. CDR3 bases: TGTGCCAGCAGCCCACGTCCCGGGACTAGTGACACCTCTGGGGCCAACGTCCTGACTTTC. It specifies CASSPRPGTSDTSGANVLTF.

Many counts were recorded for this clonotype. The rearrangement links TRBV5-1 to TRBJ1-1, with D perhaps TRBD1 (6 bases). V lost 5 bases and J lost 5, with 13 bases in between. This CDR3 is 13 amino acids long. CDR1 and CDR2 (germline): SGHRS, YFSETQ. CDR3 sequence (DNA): TGCGCCAGCAGGCTATCAGGGGTAACTGAAGCTTTCTTT. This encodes CASRLSGVTEAFF.

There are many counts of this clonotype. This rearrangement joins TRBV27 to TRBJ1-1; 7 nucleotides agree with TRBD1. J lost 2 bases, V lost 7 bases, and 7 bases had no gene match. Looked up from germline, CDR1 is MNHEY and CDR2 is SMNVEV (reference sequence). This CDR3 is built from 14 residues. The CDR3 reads CASKIYRGNTEAFF. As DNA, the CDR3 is TGTGCCAGCAAGATCTACAGGGGAAACACTGAAGCTTTCTTT.

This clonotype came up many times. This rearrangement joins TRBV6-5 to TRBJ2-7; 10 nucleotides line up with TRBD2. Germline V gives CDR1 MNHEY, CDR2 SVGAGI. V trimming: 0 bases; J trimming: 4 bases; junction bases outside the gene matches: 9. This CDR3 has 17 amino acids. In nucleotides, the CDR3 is TGTGCCAGCAGTTACTCGTCGAGCGGGGGGGCTCGGTACGAGCAGTACTTC. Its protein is CASSYSSSGGARYEQYF.

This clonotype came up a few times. The CDR3 loop is CASSPPRVGRGDTGELFF. CDR3 DNA sequence: TGCGCCAGCAGCCCCCCCCGAGTGGGAAGGGGGGACACCGGGGAGCTGTTTTTT. The V and J genes are TRBV4-3 and TRBJ2-2; D might be TRBD1 or TRBD2, each matching 6 bases. This CDR3 is built from 18 residues. Per the germline V gene, CDR1 is LGHNA and CDR2 is YSLEER. V was clipped by 4 bases and J by 3 bases, with 21 bases between them.

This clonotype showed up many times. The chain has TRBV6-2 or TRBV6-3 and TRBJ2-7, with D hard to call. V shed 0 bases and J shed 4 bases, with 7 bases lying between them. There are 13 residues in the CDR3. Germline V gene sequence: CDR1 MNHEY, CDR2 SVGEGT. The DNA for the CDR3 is TGTGCCAGCAGTTACTCCCCTATGTACGAGCAGTACTTC. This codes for CASSYSPMYEQYF.

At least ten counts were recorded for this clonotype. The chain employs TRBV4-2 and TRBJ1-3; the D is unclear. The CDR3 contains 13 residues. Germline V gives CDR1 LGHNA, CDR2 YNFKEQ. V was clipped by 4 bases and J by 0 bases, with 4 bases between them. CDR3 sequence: CASSPSSGNTIYF. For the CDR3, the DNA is TGTGCCAGCAGCCCGAGCTCTGGAAACACCATATATTTT.

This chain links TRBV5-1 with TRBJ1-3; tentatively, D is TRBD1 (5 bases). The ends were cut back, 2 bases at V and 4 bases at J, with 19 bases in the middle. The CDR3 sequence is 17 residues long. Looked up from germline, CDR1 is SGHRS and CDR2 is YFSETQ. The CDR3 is CASSFFASTDKGNTIYF. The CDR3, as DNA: TGCGCCAGCAGCTTTTTTGCCTCGACAGATAAGGGAAACACCATATATTTT. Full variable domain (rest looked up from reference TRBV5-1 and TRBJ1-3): KAGVTQTPRYLIKTRGQQVTLSCSPISGHRSVSWYQQTPGQGLQFLFEYFSETQRNKGNFPGRFSGRQFSNSRSEMNVSTLELGDSALYLCASSFFASTDKGNTIYFGEGSWLTVV.

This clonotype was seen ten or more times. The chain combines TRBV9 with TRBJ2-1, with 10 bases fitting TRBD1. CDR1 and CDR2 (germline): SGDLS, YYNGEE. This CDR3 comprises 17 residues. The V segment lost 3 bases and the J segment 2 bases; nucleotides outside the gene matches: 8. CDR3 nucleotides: TGTGCCAGCAGCGAACACCCCGGGACAGGGGCCTACAATGAGCAGTTCTTC. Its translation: CASSEHPGTGAYNEQFF.

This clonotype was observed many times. The CDR3 reads CASSLGTSWGYTF. In DNA form, the CDR3 reads TGTGCCAGCAGCTTGGGAACAAGCTGGGGCTACACCTTC. V usage is TRBV5-6 and J usage is TRBJ1-2; D is ambiguous. Per germline, CDR1 SGHDT and CDR2 YYEEEE. This CDR3 is built from 13 residues. V lost 0 bases, J lost 8 bases, and 11 bases lay in between.

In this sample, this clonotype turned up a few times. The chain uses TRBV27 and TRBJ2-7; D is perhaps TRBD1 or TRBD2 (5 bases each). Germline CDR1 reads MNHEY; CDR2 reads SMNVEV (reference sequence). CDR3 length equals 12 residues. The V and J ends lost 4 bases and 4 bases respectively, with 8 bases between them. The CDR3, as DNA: TGTGCCAGCAGTTGGGGCGGGTACGAGCAGTACTTC. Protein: CASSWGGYEQYF.